This record looks at one T cell receptor beta chain sequence and its context. The antigen it binds to is not known. Nothing much larger sits one base from this clone, and base qualities are not available. TCRbeta CDR3 regions were amplified from genomic DNA by means of the immunoSEQ Assay, a bias-controlled multiplex PCR. The paper's processing steps were these. The number of nucleated cells in each sample was estimated by amplification of reference gene primers within the assay. Sequence reads were collapsed and filtered to measure the absolute abundance of every unique TCRbeta CDR3 rearrangement. For each sample, productive Simpson clonality was calculated by taking the square root of Simpson's diversity index across productive rearrangements. TCRdb mirrors the immuneACCESS table, restricted to in-frame sequences. Some clones are absent from its copies; in checked studies, under half trace to an unresolved V gene, and the reason for the others is unknown. Clone size and the V and J calls come from that table; the DNA yielded D and trimming. This sample comprises over 200,000 clones, roughly 85% of them detected only once. About 2% of the sample comes from the top ten.

This entry belongs to a study of blood T cell repertoires in COVID-19 (dated by TCRdb to about 2020). As for the study more broadly: Samples covering the acute and convalescent phases of COVID-19 were provided by collaborators in the United States, Italy and Spain. The material from the prospective study consisted of cDNA or gDNA derived from T cells, B-cell-depleted T cells, or PBMCs. Subjects who had been exposed to COVID-19, were actively infected with it, or had recovered from it provided the deeply sampled blood TCRbeta repertoires that made up the dataset. The repertoires were released in a freely available public database meant as a resource for research on the immune response to SARS-CoV-2. Samples were obtained from the ongoing ImmuneRACE study (first 160 participants) and from roughly 1,300 subjects provided by 6 global collaborators. Nearly every sample came with metadata listing a de-identified subject ID, COVID-19 status, age in years and sex. Where HLA class I and class II types were available, the types were taken from metadata supplied by the sample provider, not from assay-based typing.

Results and caveats for the whole study, not just this receptor: Clinical and demographic metadata were provided uncurated, with the amount varying by source and participant.

Another Seattle source contributed samples from volunteer blood donors who had recovered from COVID-19. The collaborating institutions used their own protocols to collect whole blood in K2EDTA tubes. For TCRbeta analysis, collaborator samples were shipped as frozen whole blood, as isolated PBMCs, or as DNA extracted from either sample type. The germline V gene (reference sequence) gives CDR1 as LNHDA and CDR2 as SQIVND. Inclusive of the bounding cysteine and phenylalanine, the CDR3 is 12 residues long. Only the CDR3 portion is preserved as DNA: 36 bases, with reading frame beginning at the first base. V is pared back by 7 bases and J by 2 bases, with 8 bases lying between the germline termini.

Sequencing input: peripheral blood. The sequence was obtained from a man aged 25-45 years who had recovered from COVID-19. This sequence uses TRBV19 and TRBJ1-2; confidence is insufficient to name the D gene. The CDR3 protein: CASNGGNYGYTF. The DNA is as follows: TGTGCCAGTAATGGAGGAAACTATGGCTACACCTTC.